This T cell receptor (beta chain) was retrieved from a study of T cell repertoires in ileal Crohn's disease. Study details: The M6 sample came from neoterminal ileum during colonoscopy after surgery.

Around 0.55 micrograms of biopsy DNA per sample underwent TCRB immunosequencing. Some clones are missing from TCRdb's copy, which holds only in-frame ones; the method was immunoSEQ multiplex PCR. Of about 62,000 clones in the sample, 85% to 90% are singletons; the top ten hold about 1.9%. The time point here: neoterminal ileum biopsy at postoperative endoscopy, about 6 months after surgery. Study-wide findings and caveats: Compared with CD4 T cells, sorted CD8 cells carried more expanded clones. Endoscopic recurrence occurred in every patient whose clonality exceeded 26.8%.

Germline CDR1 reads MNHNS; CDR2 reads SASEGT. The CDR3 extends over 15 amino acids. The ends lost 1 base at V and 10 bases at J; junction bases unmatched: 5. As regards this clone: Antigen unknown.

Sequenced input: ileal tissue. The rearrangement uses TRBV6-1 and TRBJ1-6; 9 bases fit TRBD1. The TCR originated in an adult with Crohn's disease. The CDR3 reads CASSEVGTGKSPLHF. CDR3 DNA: TGTGCCAGCAGTGAAGTAGGGACAGGGAAATCACCCCTCCACTTT.